This note documents a single T cell receptor (beta chain) sequence. Per the germline V gene, CDR1 is SEHNR and CDR2 is FQNEAQ (reference sequence). The CDR3 extends over 15 amino acids. V gave up 7 bases and J gave up 3 bases, with 19 bases separating them. This record belongs to a study of long-term antiretroviral therapy in people with HIV. The libraries were made with immunoSEQ v3.0 at survey level. Profiling relied on immunoSEQ multiplex PCR, and the TCRdb table lists in-frame clones only, not all of them. The sample has roughly 42,000 clones; about 89% are singletons. This TCR came from a woman in her forties or fifties with HIV. The chain links TRBV7-9 to TRBJ2-7; weak D call: TRBD2 (6 bases). Sequenced material: unsorted PBMCs, taken 0.1 years before starting antiretroviral therapy. Here the CDR3 reads CASTPRGGNLYEQYF. The CDR3 DNA is TGTGCCAGCACTCCGAGGGGCGGGAACCTCTACGAGCAGTACTTC. The whole variable domain, remainder taken from reference TRBV7-9 and TRBJ2-7, is DTGVSQNPRHKITKRGQNVTFRCDPISEHNRLYWYRQTLGQGPEFLTYFQNEAQLEKSRLLSDRFSAERPKGSFSTLEIQRTEQGDSAMYLCASTPRGGNLYEQYFGPGTRLTVT.